This is a list of T cell receptor beta chains from one sample in a study of control samples from healthy donors and cancer patients. Generated by immunoSEQ multiplex PCR, the TCRdb table keeps only in-frame clones and is missing some. Counted here are about 130,000 clones, about 90% occurring once; the ten biggest clones make up about 2.2%. Material: blood. These receptors were collected from a woman aged 50 to 60 in good health. Both conserved end residues are part of each CDR3. The D gene is left open where the match is weak. Clone size is shown for a subset of rows, as once, few, many or a class of expanded clone.

d_gene,v_gene,j_gene,abundance,CDR3aa,CDR3nt
TRBD2,TRBV15,TRBJ2-1,-,CATSKIAAGEVLFF,TGTGCCACCAGCAAGATCGCAGCGGGAGAAGTACTGTTCTTC
-,TRBV6-5,TRBJ2-3,-,CASNRLPASTDTQYF,TGTGCCAGCAACCGTCTCCCGGCTAGCACAGATACGCAGTATTTT
-,TRBV18,TRBJ1-1,-,CASSPLPGDTEAFF,TGTGCCAGCTCACCCCTGCCTGGGGACACTGAAGCTTTCTTT
TRBD2,TRBV2,TRBJ2-1,-,CASCGGAFLGEQFF,TGTGCCAGCTGCGGGGGGGCCTTCCTCGGCGAGCAGTTCTTC
TRBD2,TRBV10-3,TRBJ2-7,-,CATAGTSDYEQYF,TGTGCCACCGCCGGGACTAGCGACTACGAGCAGTACTTC
-,TRBV9,TRBJ2-2,once,CASSVRGGTGELFF,TGTGCCAGCAGCGTTAGGGGGGGCACCGGGGAGCTGTTTTTT
-,TRBV10-3,TRBJ1-2,-,CAISESRGKGGYTF,TGTGCCATCAGTGAGTCGCGGGGGAAGGGTGGCTACACCTTC
-,TRBV5-6,TRBJ2-7,-,CASSWITSSYEQYF,TGTGCCAGCAGCTGGATTACGAGCTCCTACGAGCAGTACTTC
TRBD1,TRBV18,TRBJ1-1,-,CASSPGQGAGNTEAFF,TGTGCCAGCTCACCGGGACAGGGGGCGGGTAACACTGAAGCTTTCTTT
-,TRBV19,TRBJ1-2,-,CASSKSGGIYGYTF,TGTGCCAGTAGCAAATCCGGGGGGATCTATGGCTACACCTTC
-,TRBV30,TRBJ2-4,-,CAWSVWENIQYF,TGTGCCTGGAGTGTTTGGGAAAACATTCAGTACTTC
-,TRBV3-1/TRBV3-2,TRBJ1-1,-,CASGSGTEAFF,TGTGCCAGCGGATCAGGGACTGAAGCTTTCTTT
-,TRBV12-3/TRBV12-4,TRBJ1-5,-,CASSTNQPQHF,TGTGCCAGCAGTACAAATCAGCCCCAGCATTTT
-,TRBV6-4,TRBJ1-1,-,CASSSGASTGEAFF,TGTGCCAGCAGCAGCGGGGCAAGTACAGGTGAAGCTTTCTTT
TRBD2,TRBV3-1/TRBV3-2,TRBJ2-3,-,CASSAGLVLDTQYF,TGTGCCAGCAGCGCAGGACTAGTTCTGGATACGCAGTATTTT
TRBD2,TRBV3-1/TRBV3-2,TRBJ2-1,-,CASSLAPSGGYNEQFF,TGTGCCAGCAGCTTAGCCCCTAGCGGGGGCTACAATGAGCAGTTCTTC
-,TRBV10-3,TRBJ1-5,-,CATCEGGGQGNQPQHF,TGTGCCACCTGTGAAGGGGGGGGGCAAGGAAATCAGCCCCAGCATTTT
-,TRBV27,TRBJ1-5,-,CASSHTALQPQHF,TGTGCCAGCAGTCATACGGCTTTACAGCCCCAGCATTTT
-,TRBV2,TRBJ2-2,-,CASSDMLARDTGELFF,TGTGCCAGCAGTGACATGCTGGCGAGAGACACCGGGGAGCTGTTTTTT
TRBD2,TRBV19,TRBJ2-7,-,CASSRLAGDEQYF,TGTGCCAGTAGCAGGCTAGCGGGAGACGAGCAGTACTTC
-,TRBV28,TRBJ2-3,-,CASSGSDGSTDTQYF,TGTGCCAGCAGTGGTTCTGACGGGAGCACAGATACGCAGTATTTT
TRBD2,TRBV4-1,TRBJ2-1,-,CASSPSGGANNEQFF,TGCGCCAGCAGCCCCAGCGGGGGGGCCAACAATGAGCAGTTCTTC